Sequencing of this T cell receptor (beta chain) was carried out in a study of T cells in localized non-small cell lung cancer. The study's findings and limits: In adjacent lung appeared a median approximately 57 of the top 100 tumor clones. Uninvolved adjacent lung had higher T cell clonality than tumor and all other tissues.

Measured with immunoSEQ multiplex PCR; TCRdb has only the in-frame clones, and not every one. The sample shows tens of thousands of clones, around 75% of them seen only once. With 0 bases removed from V and 4 bases from J, the gap between germline ends came to 12 bases. Germline assignment: CDR1 SQVTM and CDR2 ANQGSEA. The CDR3 length is 14 residues. In the case of this clone: Its antigen remains unknown.

This clonotype was obtained from a woman aged 35 to 75 with stage II squamous cell lung carcinoma. The rearrangement uses TRBV29-1 and TRBJ1-2, with TRBD1 as a possible D gene (6 bases). The sample in question was PBMCs, obtained before any cancer treatment. Written as DNA, the CDR3 is TGCAGCGTTGAAGATCGAACAGGGAGCTATGGCTACACCTTC. Translating it yields CSVEDRTGSYGYTF.